One sample yielded the 9 T cell receptor beta chains listed below, sequenced in a study of blood T cell repertoires in COVID-19. Sequenced by immunoSEQ multiplex PCR; TCRdb stores in-frame clones only, minus some. The table lists around 420,000 clones, roughly 90% of them singletons. The sample was PBMCs or T cells enriched from blood (not recorded which). The receptors were sampled from a woman between 40 and 50 years old with acute COVID-19.

The chain links TRBV30 to TRBJ1-2, with a tentative D call TRBD1 (5 bases). This CDR3 is built from 15 residues. Germline V gene sequence: CDR1 GTSNPN, CDR2 SVGIG (reference sequence). V was cut by 2 bases and J by 4 bases, with 17 bases left in between. CDR3 protein: CAWSRSAGSSYGYTF. CDR3 in DNA: TGTGCCTGGAGTCGATCGGCAGGGTCCTCCTATGGCTACACCTTC.

The chain is built from TRBV3-1 (or the pseudogene TRBV3-2) and TRBJ1-5, with 10 nucleotides matching TRBD1. V shed 3 bases, J shed 5 bases, and the junction held 4 bases outside the gene matches. The CDR3 sequence is 15 residues long. CDR1 and CDR2 from the germline V gene are LGHDT and YNNKEL (reference sequence). The CDR3 loop is CASSQRDRGHQPQHF. The CDR3 DNA follows: TGTGCCAGCAGCCAGAGAGACAGGGGGCATCAGCCCCAGCATTTT.

V and J are TRBV4-1 and TRBJ1-5; tentatively, D is TRBD1 (5 bases). Germline values: CDR1 MGHRA, CDR2 YSYEKL. Trimming stripped 1 base from V and 7 bases from J, with 8 bases between. This CDR3 spans 13 amino acids. The CDR3 loop reads CASSQGGVQPQHF. In DNA form, the CDR3 reads TGCGCCAGCAGCCAAGGGGGGGTCCAGCCCCAGCATTTT.

The CDR3 DNA is TGTGCTAGTGGTCCCAGGGTGGGGGAGACCCAGTACTTC. It yields the protein CASGPRVGETQYF. The V and J genes are TRBV12-5 and TRBJ2-5; possibly TRBD1 for D (5 bases). CDR1 is LGHNT and CDR2 is FRNRAP in the germline V gene. This CDR3 is built from 13 residues. Trimming stripped 5 bases from V and 5 bases from J, with 12 bases between.

To note about this clone: Additional DNA sequences in this sample encode the identical CDR3. The V and J genes are TRBV7-9 and TRBJ2-3; 15 nucleotides line up with TRBD2. This CDR3 has 17 residues. CDR1 and CDR2 (germline): SEHNR, FQNEAQ (reference sequence). The V segment lost 5 bases and the J segment 3 bases; nucleotides outside the gene matches: 6. The CDR3 sequence: CASSPGLAGGGTDTQYF. The CDR3 DNA reads as TGTGCCAGCAGCCCGGGACTAGCGGGGGGAGGGACAGATACGCAGTATTTT.

The V and J genes are TRBV7-6 and TRBJ1-1, with D possibly matching TRBD1 (5 bases). The CDR3 is 16 amino acids. Germline V CDR1 and CDR2: SGHVS, FNYEAQ. V was clipped by 4 bases and J by 0 bases, with 15 bases between them. CDR3 protein: CASSSSKSGMNTEAFF. Written as DNA, the CDR3 is TGTGCCAGCAGCTCTTCTAAGTCAGGGATGAACACTGAAGCTTTCTTT. Supplemented by reference TRBV7-6 and TRBJ1-1, the full variable domain reads GAGVSQSPRYKVTKRGQDVALRCDPISGHVSLYWYRQALGQGPEFLTYFNYEAQQDKSGLPNDRFSAERPEGSISTLTIQRTEQRDSAMYRCASSSSKSGMNTEAFFGQGTRLTVV.

The genes are TRBV18 and TRBJ2-2, with 7 nucleotides matching TRBD1. The CDR3 has 16 residues. Germline values: CDR1 KGHSH, CDR2 LQKENI. The J segment lost 3 bases and the V segment lost 6 bases, leaving 10 bases of the junction unmatched. CDR3 coding DNA: TGTGCCAGCTCGCCCACAGGGGATCGGGACACCGGGGAGCTGTTTTTT. Encoded protein: CASSPTGDRDTGELFF.

There are a few counts of this clone. The chain has TRBV10-3 and TRBJ2-7; TRBD1 agrees at 7 bases. The J segment lost 0 bases and the V segment lost 4 bases, leaving 3 bases of the junction unmatched. CDR1 and CDR2 (germline): ENHRY, SYGVKD. This CDR3 region has 14 residues. CDR3 in amino acids: CAISGTGFSYEQYF. The CDR3 region has the DNA TGTGCCATCAGTGGGACAGGCTTCTCCTACGAGCAGTACTTC.

The J gene is TRBJ2-3, the V gene TRBV5-1; 7 nucleotides align to TRBD1. Germline V lookup: CDR1 SGHRS, CDR2 YFSETQ. Trimming removed 4 bases from V and 0 bases from J; junction bases left unmatched: 5. This CDR3 region has 15 residues. CDR3 bases: TGCGCCAGCAGCCTTCCAGGGGGTAGCACAGATACGCAGTATTTT. Translated, it gives CASSLPGGSTDTQYF.